These T cell receptor beta chains were read from a single sample in a study of cytomegalovirus exposure and HLA in healthy donors. The method was immunoSEQ multiplex PCR; TCRdb's version includes in-frame clones alone and lacks a portion of them. Its clone listing holds about 160,000 clones. The sequenced sample consisted of PBMCs. Every receptor here comes from a woman aged 55-70 years in good health and CMV-seronegative. Each CDR3 is given with its conserved first and last residue. Each record gives: CDR3 protein, V gene, J gene.

CASSQVVSRMNTEAFF	TRBV4-2	TRBJ1-1
CASSDGLAGAADTQYF	TRBV10-2	TRBJ2-3
CASSSQGLAYEQYF	TRBV7-8	TRBJ2-7
CAISVGLAGVSGSYEQYF	TRBV10-3	TRBJ2-7
CASRERGHGYTF	TRBV27	TRBJ1-2
CASSPRTGTEKLFF	TRBV18	TRBJ1-4
CATKIRFEQYF	TRBV11-3	TRBJ2-7
CASSYAGGSSTYEQYF	TRBV7-8	TRBJ2-7
CASSFGWDRKAFF	TRBV27	TRBJ1-1
CASSRGGSAYEQYF	TRBV5-1	TRBJ2-7
CASAGPGGQPQHF	TRBV7-2	TRBJ1-5
CATGGDTEAFF	TRBV6-1	TRBJ1-1
CASSTRTSGTYNEQFF	TRBV13	TRBJ2-1
CASSFGQGSGNEQFF	TRBV6-5	TRBJ2-1
CASSLVDRDNEQFF	TRBV5-1	TRBJ2-1
CASSLRLNGETQYF	TRBV7-9	TRBJ2-5
CASSSSGTGTFYGYTF	TRBV7-2	TRBJ1-2